This T cell receptor beta chain derives from a study of shared clonotypes between healthy human individuals. CDR1 KGHSH and CDR2 LQKENI come from the germline V gene. The CDR3 sequence is 15 residues long. Trimming removed 3 bases from V and 7 bases from J; junction bases left unmatched: 7. TCRdb's copy holds only in-frame clones and misses some; the assay was immunoSEQ multiplex PCR. Of around 1.5 million clones in the sample, 95% to 99% were seen once. The sequence was collected from a man between 25 and 39 years old in good health. J is TRBJ2-1 and V is TRBV18, with TRBD2 identical over 9 bases. Material: naive CD4+ T cells sorted from blood. The subset: CD45RA+ positively selected. The CDR3 coding sequence is TGTGCCAGCTCACCTACTAGCGGGCCCCGGAATGAGCAGTTCTTC. Translating gives CASSPTSGPRNEQFF. The variable domain in full, completed from reference TRBV18 and TRBJ2-1, reads NAGVMQNPRHLVRRRGQEARLRCSPMKGHSHVYWYRQLPEEGLKFMVYLQKENIIDESGMPKERFSAEFPKEGPSILRIQQVVRGDSAAYFCASSPTSGPRNEQFFGPGTRLTVL.